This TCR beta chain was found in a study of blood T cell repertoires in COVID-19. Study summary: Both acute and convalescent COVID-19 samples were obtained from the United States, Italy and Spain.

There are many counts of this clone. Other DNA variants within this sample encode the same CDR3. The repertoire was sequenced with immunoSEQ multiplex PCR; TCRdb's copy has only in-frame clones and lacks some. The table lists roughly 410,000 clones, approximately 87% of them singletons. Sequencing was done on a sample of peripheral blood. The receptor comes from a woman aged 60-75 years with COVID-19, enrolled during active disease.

The CDR3 loop reads CASGLAGGDIQYF. As DNA, the CDR3 is TGTGCTAGTGGGCTAGCGGGGGGGGACATTCAGTACTTC. The chain has TRBV12-5 and TRBJ2-4; 12 bases match TRBD2. The germline V gene has CDR1 LGHNT and CDR2 FRNRAP. The trim removed 6 bases at V and 8 bases at J, leaving 2 bases unmatched. CDR3 size: 13 residues. Full variable domain (outside the CDR3, taken from reference TRBV12-5 and TRBJ2-4): DARVTQTPRHKVTEMGQEVTMRCQPILGHNTVFWYRQTMMQGLELLAYFRNRAPLDDSGMPKDRFSAEMPDATLATLKIQPSEPRDSAVYFCASGLAGGDIQYFGAGTRLSVL.